This entry is about one T cell receptor beta chain. The sample belongs to a study of blood T cell repertoires in COVID-19. Some clones are missing from TCRdb's copy, which holds only in-frame ones; the method was immunoSEQ multiplex PCR. The table has 250,000 to 350,000 clones, 88% seen once. This CDR3 contains 17 residues. CDR1 is MDHEN and CDR2 is SYDVKM in the germline V gene. Trimming removed 3 bases from V and 4 bases from J; junction bases left unmatched: 5. This sequence joins TRBV28 and TRBJ2-2, with 13 bases fitting TRBD2. Material: PBMCs or T cells enriched from blood (not recorded which). The receptor was isolated from a woman aged 30 to 39 who had recovered from COVID-19. Here the CDR3 DNA reads TGTGCCAGCAGTTTGCCCGGACTAGCGGGAGCCACCGGGGAGCTGTTTTTT. Amino acid sequence: CASSLPGLAGATGELFF.